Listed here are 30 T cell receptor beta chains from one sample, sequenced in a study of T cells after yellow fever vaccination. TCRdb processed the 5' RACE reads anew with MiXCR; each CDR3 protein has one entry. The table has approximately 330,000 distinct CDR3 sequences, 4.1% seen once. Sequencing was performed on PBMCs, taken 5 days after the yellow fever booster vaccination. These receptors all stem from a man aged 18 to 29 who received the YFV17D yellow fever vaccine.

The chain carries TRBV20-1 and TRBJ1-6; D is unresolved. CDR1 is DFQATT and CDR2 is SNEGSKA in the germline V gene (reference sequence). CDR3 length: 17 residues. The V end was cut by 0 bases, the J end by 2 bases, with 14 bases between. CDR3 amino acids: CSARERAVGPYNSPLHF. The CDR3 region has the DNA TGCAGTGCTAGAGAGCGTGCGGTCGGCCCCTATAATTCACCCCTCCACTTT.

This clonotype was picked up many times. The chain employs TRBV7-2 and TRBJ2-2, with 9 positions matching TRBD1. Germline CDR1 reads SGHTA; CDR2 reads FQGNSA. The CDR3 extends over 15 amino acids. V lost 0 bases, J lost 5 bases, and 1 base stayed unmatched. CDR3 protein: CASSLATGGTGELFF. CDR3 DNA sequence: TGTGCCAGCAGCTTAGCGACAGGGGGGACCGGGGAGCTGTTTTTT. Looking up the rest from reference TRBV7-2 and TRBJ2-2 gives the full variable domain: GAGVSQSPSNKVTEKGKDVELRCDPISGHTALYWYRQSLGQGLEFLIYFQGNSAPDKSGLPSDRFSAERTGGSVSTLTIQRTQQEDSAVYLCASSLATGGTGELFFGEGSRLTVL.

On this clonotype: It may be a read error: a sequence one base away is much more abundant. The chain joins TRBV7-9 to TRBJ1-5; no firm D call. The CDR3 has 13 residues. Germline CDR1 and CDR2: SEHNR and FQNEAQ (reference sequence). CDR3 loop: CASSPEGRQPQQF. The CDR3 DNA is TGTGCCAGCAGCCCCGAAGGGAGGCAGCCCCAGCAATTT.

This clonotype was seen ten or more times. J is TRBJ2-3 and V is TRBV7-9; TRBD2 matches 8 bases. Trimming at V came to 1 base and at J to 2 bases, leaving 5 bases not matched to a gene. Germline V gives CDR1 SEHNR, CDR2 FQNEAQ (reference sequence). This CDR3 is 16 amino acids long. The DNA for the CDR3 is TGTGCCAGCAGCTTAGTGGTAGCGGGGACCACAGATACGCAGTATTTT. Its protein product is CASSLVVAGTTDTQYF.

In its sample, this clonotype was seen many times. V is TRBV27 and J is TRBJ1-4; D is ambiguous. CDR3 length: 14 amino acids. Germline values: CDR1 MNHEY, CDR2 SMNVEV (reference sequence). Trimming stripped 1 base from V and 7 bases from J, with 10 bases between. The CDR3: CASSLLAGPEKLFF. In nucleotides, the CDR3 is TGTGCCAGCAGTTTATTGGCAGGACCTGAAAAACTGTTTTTT. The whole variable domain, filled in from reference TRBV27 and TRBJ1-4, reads EAQVTQNPRYLITVTGKKLTVTCSQNMNHEYMSWYRQDPGLGLRQIYYSMNVEVTDKGDVPEGYKVSRKEKRNFPLILESPSPNQTSLYFCASSLLAGPEKLFFGSGTQLSVL.

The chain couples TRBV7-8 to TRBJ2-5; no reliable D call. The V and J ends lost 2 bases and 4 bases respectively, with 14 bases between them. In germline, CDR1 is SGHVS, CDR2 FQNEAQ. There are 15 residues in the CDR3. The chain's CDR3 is CASSLRVRYGETQYF. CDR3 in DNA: TGTGCCAGCAGCTTAAGGGTCAGGTACGGAGAGACCCAGTACTTC.

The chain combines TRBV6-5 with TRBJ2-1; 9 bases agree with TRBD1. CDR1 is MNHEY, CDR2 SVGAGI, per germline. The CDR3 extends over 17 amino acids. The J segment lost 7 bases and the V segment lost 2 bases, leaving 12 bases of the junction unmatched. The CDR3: CASSYGPTGGPENEQFF. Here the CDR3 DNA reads TGTGCCAGCAGTTACGGCCCGACAGGGGGGCCGGAAAATGAGCAGTTCTTC.

CDR3 in DNA: TGTGCCAGCAGCTTAGTAGGGGAAGCAACTAATGAAAAACTGTTTTTT. Translation gives CASSLVGEATNEKLFF. The V and J genes are TRBV7-2 and TRBJ1-4; D is possibly TRBD1 (5 bases). Germline CDR1 and CDR2: SGHTA and FQGNSA. V was trimmed by 1 base and J by 0 bases, leaving 9 bases between them. This CDR3 comprises 16 residues.

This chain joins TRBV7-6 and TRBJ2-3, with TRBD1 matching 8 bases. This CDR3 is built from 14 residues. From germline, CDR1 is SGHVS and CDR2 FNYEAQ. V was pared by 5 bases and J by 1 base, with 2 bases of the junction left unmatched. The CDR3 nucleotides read TGTGCCAGCAGCGTGACAGGGGGCACAGATACGCAGTATTTT. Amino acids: CASSVTGGTDTQYF.

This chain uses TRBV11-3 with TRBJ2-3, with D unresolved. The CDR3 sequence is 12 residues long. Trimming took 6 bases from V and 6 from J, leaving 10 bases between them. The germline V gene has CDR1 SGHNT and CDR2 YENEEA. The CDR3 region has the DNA TGTGCCAGCAGTTCCCTGGATGATACGCAGTATTTT. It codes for CASSSLDDTQYF.

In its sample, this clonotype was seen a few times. This CDR3 is CATSDPSGGATDTQYF. The CDR3 DNA is TGTGCCACCAGTGATCCTAGCGGGGGGGCGACAGATACGCAGTATTTT. This sequence joins TRBV24-1 and TRBJ2-3; 12 bases match TRBD2. CDR1 is KGHDR, CDR2 SFDVKD, per germline. This CDR3 has 16 amino acids. V shed 3 bases and J 3 bases; nucleotides not matched to a gene: 3.

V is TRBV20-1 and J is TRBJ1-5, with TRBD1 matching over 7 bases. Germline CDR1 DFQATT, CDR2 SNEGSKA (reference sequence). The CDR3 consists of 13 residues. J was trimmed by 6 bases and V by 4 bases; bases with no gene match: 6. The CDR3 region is CSAKDRPGQPQHF. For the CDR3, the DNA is TGCAGTGCTAAGGACAGGCCTGGTCAGCCCCAGCATTTT.

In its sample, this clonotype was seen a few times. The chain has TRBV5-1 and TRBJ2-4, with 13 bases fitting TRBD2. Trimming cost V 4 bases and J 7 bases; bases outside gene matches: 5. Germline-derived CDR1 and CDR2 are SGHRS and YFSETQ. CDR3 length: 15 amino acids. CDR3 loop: CASSPGTSGVNIQYF. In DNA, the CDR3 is TGCGCCAGCAGCCCCGGGACTAGCGGGGTGAACATTCAGTACTTC.

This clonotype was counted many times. The CDR3 coding sequence is TGTGCCAGCAGTTCCCCTATGGAGACCCAGTACTTC. This encodes CASSSPMETQYF. The V and J genes are TRBV12-3 or TRBV12-4 and TRBJ2-5, with no clear D. This CDR3 is 12 amino acids long. Trimming removed 4 bases at V and 5 bases at J, with 8 bases between.

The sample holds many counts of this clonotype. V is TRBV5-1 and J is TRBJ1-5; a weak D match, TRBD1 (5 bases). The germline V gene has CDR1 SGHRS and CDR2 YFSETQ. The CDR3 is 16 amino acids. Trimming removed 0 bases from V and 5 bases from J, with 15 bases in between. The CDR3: CASSLGGRGVDQPQHF. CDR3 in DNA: TGCGCCAGCAGCTTGGGTGGGAGAGGGGTCGATCAGCCCCAGCATTTT.

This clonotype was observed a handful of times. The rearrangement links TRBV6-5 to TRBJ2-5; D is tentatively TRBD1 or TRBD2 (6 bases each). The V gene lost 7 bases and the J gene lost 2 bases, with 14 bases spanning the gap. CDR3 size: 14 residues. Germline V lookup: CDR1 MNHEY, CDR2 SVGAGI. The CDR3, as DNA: TGTGCCAGCATGAAGAGGGGGGTTCAAGAGACCCAGTACTTC. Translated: CASMKRGVQETQYF.

CDR3 nucleotides: TGTGCCAGCAGTTACGAAGGGAAGACCCAGTACTTC. Protein: CASSYEGKTQYF. V gene TRBV6-5 combines with J gene TRBJ2-5; the D is unclear. The V end was cut by 2 bases, the J end by 6 bases, with 7 bases between. Germline V gene sequence: CDR1 MNHEY, CDR2 SVGAGI. CDR3 length: 12 amino acids.

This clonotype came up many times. The CDR3 DNA is TGTGCCAGCAGTTACTTACGCCGGGACAGGCACTATGGCTACACCTTC. Protein product: CASSYLRRDRHYGYTF. The chain links TRBV6-5 to TRBJ1-2; TRBD1 matches at 8 bases. V was clipped by 1 base and J by 3 bases; unmatched bases: 7. Per germline, CDR1 MNHEY and CDR2 SVGAGI. CDR3 length equals 16 residues.

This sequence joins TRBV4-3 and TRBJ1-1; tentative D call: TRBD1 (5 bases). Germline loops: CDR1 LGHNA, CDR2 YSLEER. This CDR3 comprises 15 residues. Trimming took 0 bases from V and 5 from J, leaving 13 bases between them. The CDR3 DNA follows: TGCGCCAGCAGCCAAGATTCCAGGGTGGGAACTGAAGCTTTCTTT. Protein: CASSQDSRVGTEAFF.

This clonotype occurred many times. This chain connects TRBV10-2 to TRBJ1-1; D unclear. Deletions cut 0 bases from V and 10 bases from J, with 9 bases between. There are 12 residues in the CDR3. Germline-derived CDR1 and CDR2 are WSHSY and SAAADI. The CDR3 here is CASSESTLSAFF. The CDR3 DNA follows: TGCGCCAGCAGTGAGTCGACCCTATCAGCTTTCTTT.

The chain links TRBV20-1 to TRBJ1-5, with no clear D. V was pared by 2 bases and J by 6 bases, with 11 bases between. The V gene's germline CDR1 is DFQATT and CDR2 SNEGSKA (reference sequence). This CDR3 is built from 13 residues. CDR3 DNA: TGCAGTGCTAGATATAATCCGGGTCAGCCCCAGCATTTT. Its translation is CSARYNPGQPQHF.

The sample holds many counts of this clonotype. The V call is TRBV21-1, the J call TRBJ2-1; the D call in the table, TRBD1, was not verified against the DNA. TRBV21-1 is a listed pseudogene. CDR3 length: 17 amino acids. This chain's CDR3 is CASSKAEGAAYYNEQFF. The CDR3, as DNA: TGTGCCAGCAGCAAAGCCGAGGGGGCGGCTTACTACAATGAGCAGTTCTTC.

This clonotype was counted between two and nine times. The CDR3 coding sequence is TGTGCCAGCAGCGGAGGCGGGACGAACACTGAAGCTTTCTTT. This gives the protein CASSGGGTNTEAFF. This chain connects TRBV9 to TRBJ1-1, with D maybe TRBD1 (5 bases). CDR3 length equals 14 residues. V was clipped by 3 bases and J by 1 base, with 10 bases between them. Looked up from germline, CDR1 is SGDLS and CDR2 is YYNGEE.

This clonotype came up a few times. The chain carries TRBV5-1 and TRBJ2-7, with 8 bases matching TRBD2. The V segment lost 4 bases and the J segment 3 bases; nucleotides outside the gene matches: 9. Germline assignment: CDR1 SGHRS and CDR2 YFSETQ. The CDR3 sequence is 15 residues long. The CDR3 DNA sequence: TGCGCCAGCAGCCACGGTAGCGGGGCGGACTACGAGCAGTACTTC. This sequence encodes CASSHGSGADYEQYF.

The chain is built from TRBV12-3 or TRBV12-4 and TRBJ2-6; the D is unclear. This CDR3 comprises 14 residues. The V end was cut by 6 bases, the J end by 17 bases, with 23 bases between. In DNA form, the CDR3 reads TGTGCCAGCAGCCACAATGAGCTGAGACACGGAGTGACTTTC. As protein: CASSHNELRHGVTF.

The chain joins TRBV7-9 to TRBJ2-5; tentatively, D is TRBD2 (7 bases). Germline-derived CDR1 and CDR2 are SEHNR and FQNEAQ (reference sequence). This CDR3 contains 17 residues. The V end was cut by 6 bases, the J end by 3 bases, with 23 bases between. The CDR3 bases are TGTGCCAGCAGATCCCCCGTAGGGGGGGCGGTTGAAGAGACCCAGTACTTC. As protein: CASRSPVGGAVEETQYF.

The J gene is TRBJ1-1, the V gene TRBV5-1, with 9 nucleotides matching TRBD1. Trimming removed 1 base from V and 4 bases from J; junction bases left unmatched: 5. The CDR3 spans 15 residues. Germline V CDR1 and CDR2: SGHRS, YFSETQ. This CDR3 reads CASSLYPQGATEAFF. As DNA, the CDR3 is TGCGCCAGCAGCTTGTACCCACAGGGGGCCACTGAAGCTTTCTTT.

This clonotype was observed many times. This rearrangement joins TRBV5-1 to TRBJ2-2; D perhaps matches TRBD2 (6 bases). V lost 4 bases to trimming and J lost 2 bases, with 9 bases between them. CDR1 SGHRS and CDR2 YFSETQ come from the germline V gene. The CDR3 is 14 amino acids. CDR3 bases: TGCGCCAGCAGCGATAGCGGAAACACCGGGGAGCTGTTTTTT. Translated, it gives CASSDSGNTGELFF.

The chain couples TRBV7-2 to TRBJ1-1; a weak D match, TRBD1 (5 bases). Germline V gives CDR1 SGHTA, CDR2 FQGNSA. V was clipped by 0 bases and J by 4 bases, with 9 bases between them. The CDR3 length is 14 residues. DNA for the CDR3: TGTGCCAGCAGCTTAGCCAGGGCCGGCACTGAAGCTTTCTTT. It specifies CASSLARAGTEAFF.

The CDR3 nucleotides read TGCAGTGCTAGAGCGCAGGGGGCCACCGGGGAGCTGTTTTTT. Its translation: CSARAQGATGELFF. The chain has TRBV20-1 and TRBJ2-2; 8 positions agree with TRBD1. The CDR3 is 14 residues long. Germline CDR1 is DFQATT and CDR2 is SNEGSKA (reference sequence). V was pared by 1 base and J by 4 bases, with 2 bases of the junction left unmatched.